This T cell receptor beta chain was identified in a study of T cell repertoires in aging, cancer and after chemotherapy. Amplification of TCR beta used genomic DNA extracted from peripheral blood. Whole-study results and caveats: In cancer patients, declining TCR diversity with age involved lost richness and lost evenness. Age-matched healthy donors had significantly more diverse, less clonal blood TCR repertoires than untreated cancer patients. No conclusions about immunological memory after chemotherapy can be drawn from the repertoire data.

Multiplex touch-down PCR with TRB-A/B primers amplified rearranged V-D-J TRB sequences. TCRdb passed the multiplex PCR reads through MiXCR, listing each CDR3 protein once. Among under 5,000 distinct CDR3 sequences listed, around 27% were seen once. The CDR3 consists of 12 residues. The V gene's germline CDR1 is SEHNR and CDR2 FQNEAQ (reference sequence). The V gene lost 1 base and the J gene lost 9 bases, with 7 bases spanning the gap. A remark on this clonotype: Its antigen is unknown.

Sequencing was done on a sample of blood. This TCR came from a human donor in good health. The chain is built from TRBV7-9 and TRBJ2-1, with D possibly TRBD1 on 6 matching bases. DNA of the CDR3: TGTGCCAGCAGCTTAGAGGGGGTTGAGCAGTTCTTC. Amino acid sequence: CASSLEGVEQFF.